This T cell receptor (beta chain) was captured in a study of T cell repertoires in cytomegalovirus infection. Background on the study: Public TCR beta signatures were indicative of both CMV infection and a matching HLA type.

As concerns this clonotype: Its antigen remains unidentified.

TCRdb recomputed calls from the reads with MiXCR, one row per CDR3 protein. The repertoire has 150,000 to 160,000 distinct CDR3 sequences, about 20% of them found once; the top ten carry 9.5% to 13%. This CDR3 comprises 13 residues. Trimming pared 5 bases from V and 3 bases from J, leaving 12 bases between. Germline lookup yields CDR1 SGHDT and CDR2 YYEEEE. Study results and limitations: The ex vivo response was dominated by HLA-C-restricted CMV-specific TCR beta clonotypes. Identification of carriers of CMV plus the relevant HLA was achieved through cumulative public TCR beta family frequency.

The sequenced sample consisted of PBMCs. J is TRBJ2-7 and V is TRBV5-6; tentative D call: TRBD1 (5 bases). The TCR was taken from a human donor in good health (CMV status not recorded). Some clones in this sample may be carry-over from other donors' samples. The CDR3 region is CASSFQGLYEQYF. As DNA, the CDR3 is TGTGCCAGCAGTTTTCAGGGTCTCTACGAGCAGTACTTC.